This T cell receptor (beta chain) was captured by sequencing in a study of T cell responses to AZD1222 COVID-19 vaccine. Whole-study findings and limits: Regions 160-218 and 743-854 dominated among vaccine-associated CD4 TCRs spanning spike. The study found Spike-specific TCR breadth and depth rose after two AZD1222 doses. Donors were chiefly white British, with a greater number of females, and clonal diversity was perhaps underestimated.

The protocol was immunoSEQ multiplex PCR, while the TCRdb copy is restricted to in-frame clones and leaves out a portion. The sample lists under 200,000 clones; approximately 92% were seen once. The CDR3 is 13 amino acids. Germline V gene sequence: CDR1 KGHDR, CDR2 SFDVKD. Trimming took off 7 bases at V and 1 base at J, with 8 bases between the two ends. With regard to this clone: What it recognizes is unknown.

The receptor comes from an adult who received the MenACWY meningococcal vaccine as a control. This sequence joins TRBV24-1 and TRBJ2-3, with D possibly matching TRBD2 (5 bases). The sequencing used peripheral blood, collected 28 days after the second dose of the MenACWY control vaccine. CDR3 coding DNA: TGTGCCACCAGAAAGGGAGGCACAGATACGCAGTATTTT. It codes for CATRKGGTDTQYF.